The 6 T cell receptor beta chains listed next were all sequenced from one sample in a study of shared clonotypes between healthy human individuals. Sequenced by immunoSEQ multiplex PCR; TCRdb stores in-frame clones only, minus some. The sample includes 1,400,000 or so clones, approximately 98.5% seen only once; the top ten take around 0.33%. Source material: naive CD4+ T cells sorted from blood. Subset specified: CD45RA+ positively selected. The receptor set was obtained from a man younger than 45 in good health.

The rearrangement joins TRBV25-1 to TRBJ2-1; 7 bases are a match to TRBD1. CDR3 length equals 15 residues. Germline V gene data show CDR1 as MGHDK and CDR2 as SYGVNS. The junction had 1 base not matched to a gene; V was cut back by 2 bases and J by 0 bases. CDR3 nucleotides: TGTGCCAGCAGTGAAAGGGGGCTCTCCTACAATGAGCAGTTCTTC. Translation gives CASSERGLSYNEQFF.

The chain joins TRBV2 to TRBJ2-7, with D unclear. Germline loops: CDR1 SNHLY, CDR2 FYNNEI. V lost 7 bases, J lost 1 base, and 8 bases lay in between. There are 12 residues in the CDR3. The chain's CDR3 is CASKQESYEQYF. The CDR3 DNA is TGTGCCAGCAAGCAGGAGTCCTACGAGCAGTACTTC.

This chain links TRBV29-1 with TRBJ2-1, with unresolved D. The CDR3 has 10 residues. The germline CDR1 and CDR2 sequences are SQVTM and ANQGSEA. V shed 7 bases and J shed 3 bases, with 4 bases lying between them. The CDR3 spells CSGVYNEQFF. The CDR3 nucleotides are TGCAGCGGGGTCTACAATGAGCAGTTCTTC.

This clone has only one observation. The chain has TRBV25-1 and TRBJ2-1; D remains ambiguous. This CDR3 comprises 15 residues. V gave up 1 base and J gave up 6 bases, with 13 bases separating them. From germline, CDR1 is MGHDK and CDR2 SYGVNS. The CDR3 bases are TGTGCCAGCAGTGAATCAAGCGACTTCTCCAATGAGCAGTTCTTC. Translated: CASSESSDFSNEQFF.

The V gene is TRBV6-6, the J gene TRBJ1-5; D remains unclear. CDR3 length: 14 residues. Germline CDR1 is MNHNY and CDR2 is SVGAGI (reference sequence). Trimming removed 8 bases from V and 6 bases from J, with 17 bases in between. The CDR3: CASANPLEGQPQHF. The CDR3, as DNA: TGTGCCAGCGCAAATCCCCTAGAGGGTCAGCCCCAGCATTTT.

The chain recombines TRBV4-3 with TRBJ1-1, with D perhaps TRBD1 (5 bases). Germline CDR1 LGHNA, CDR2 YSLEER. V lost 0 bases, J lost 2 bases, and 13 bases lay in between. This CDR3 spans 16 amino acids. The CDR3 sequence: CASSQDRGRANTEAFF. The CDR3 nucleotides are TGCGCCAGCAGCCAAGATAGGGGACGAGCAAACACTGAAGCTTTCTTT.